The 16 T cell receptor beta chains below were found in one sample sequenced in a study of shared clonotypes between healthy human individuals. Only in-frame clones appear in the TCRdb table, and some are missing; sequencing was by immunoSEQ multiplex PCR. The data contain about 510,000 clones, 90% to 96% of them singletons. Sequencing was done on a sample of naive CD4+ T cells sorted from blood. Described subset: CD45RA+ positively selected. These receptor sequences come from a woman aged 25 to 39 in good health.

The V call is TRBV29-1, the J call TRBJ1-5, with D hard to call. CDR1 SQVTM and CDR2 ANQGSEA come from the germline V gene. The CDR3 sequence is 13 residues long. Trimming stripped 4 bases from V and 4 bases from J, with 11 bases between. The CDR3: CSVAPQLNQPQHF. CDR3 coding DNA: TGCAGCGTTGCCCCACAGCTTAATCAGCCCCAGCATTTT.

The V and J genes are TRBV6-1 and TRBJ1-3, with D uncertain. The CDR3 covers 15 residues. Trimming shortened V by 4 bases and J by 1 base, and 11 bases separated the two germline ends. Germline CDR1 is MNHNS and CDR2 is SASEGT. The CDR3: CASSVPFRSGNTIYF. DNA for the CDR3: TGTGCCAGCAGTGTCCCCTTTAGATCTGGAAACACCATATATTTT.

This rearrangement joins TRBV6-1 to TRBJ2-7, with D hard to call. The CDR3 runs to 15 residues. Germline-derived CDR1 and CDR2 are MNHNS and SASEGT. V dropped 7 bases and J dropped 0 bases, with 16 bases sitting between them. CDR3 in DNA: TGTGCCAGCATCACTTTCGGAGCCAGCTCCTACGAGCAGTACTTC. Protein product: CASITFGASSYEQYF.

The chain uses TRBV2 and TRBJ1-1; D gene ambiguous. Germline V CDR1 and CDR2: SNHLY, FYNNEI. V gave up 4 bases and J gave up 0 bases, with 6 bases separating them. The CDR3 extends over 13 amino acids. The CDR3 is CASSVFMNTEAFF. CDR3 nucleotide sequence: TGTGCCAGCAGTGTATTTATGAACACTGAAGCTTTCTTT.

The chain combines TRBV18 with TRBJ1-1; 12 bases align to TRBD1. Germline CDR1 and CDR2: KGHSH and LQKENI. CDR3 length: 16 residues. The V and J ends lost 3 bases and 0 bases, in that order; junction bases with no gene match: 2. The CDR3 sequence: CASSPGTGGLNTEAFF. CDR3 DNA: TGTGCCAGCTCACCCGGGACAGGGGGCTTGAACACTGAAGCTTTCTTT.

The sample holds one count of this clone. The chain combines TRBV11-2 with TRBJ2-7; 10 nucleotides align to TRBD1. The CDR3 loop spans 15 amino acids. Germline CDR1 SGHAT, CDR2 FQNNGV. V lost 4 bases, J lost 1 base, and 4 bases stayed unmatched. Here the CDR3 reads CASSSRTGGSYEQYF. The DNA of the CDR3 is TGTGCCAGCAGCTCTAGGACAGGGGGTTCCTACGAGCAGTACTTC. Combining the CDR3 with reference TRBV11-2 and TRBJ2-7 gives the whole variable domain EAGVAQSPRYKIIEKRQSVAFWCNPISGHATLYWYQQILGQGPKLLIQFQNNGVVDDSQLPKDRFSAERLKGVDSTLKIQPAKLEDSAVYLCASSSRTGGSYEQYFGPGTRLTVT.

This chain connects TRBV28 to TRBJ2-7; TRBD2 matches at 7 bases. The CDR3 is 14 residues long. Germline CDR1 reads MDHEN; CDR2 reads SYDVKM. Trimming took 5 bases from V and 4 from J; bases not matched to a gene: 8. The CDR3 DNA reads as TGTGCCAGCAGTAGCCGGGACGGGAGGTACGAGCAGTACTTC. Translation gives CASSSRDGRYEQYF.

As to this clone: This sample also contains other DNA sequences that code for the same CDR3. The chain carries TRBV28 and TRBJ2-7; 7 bases align to TRBD2. Germline lookup yields CDR1 MDHEN and CDR2 SYDVKM. The V gene end was trimmed by 3 bases and the J gene end by 0 bases; junction bases not matched to a gene: 2. CDR3 size: 14 residues. This CDR3 reads CASSFPGGSYEQYF. The CDR3 DNA sequence: TGTGCCAGCAGTTTCCCGGGAGGCTCCTACGAGCAGTACTTC.

The V gene is TRBV27, the J gene TRBJ1-1, with 9 bases fitting TRBD1. The germline V gene encodes CDR1 MNHEY and CDR2 SMNVEV (reference sequence). This CDR3 comprises 13 residues. V gave up 7 bases and J gave up 5 bases; unmatched junction bases: 5. In nucleotides, the CDR3 is TGTGCCAGCACCCGGGACAGGGAGACTGAAGCTTTCTTT. Translated: CASTRDRETEAFF.

This clone was observed a handful of times. The J gene is TRBJ2-7, the V gene TRBV21-1; TRBD2 was called by the table and not checked on the DNA. TRBV21-1 is labeled a pseudogene. This CDR3 contains 15 residues. CDR3 in DNA: TGTGCCAGCAGCGATTTGAAGCGCTCTTACTACGAGCAGTACTTC. It is translated as CASSDLKRSYYEQYF.

As concerns this clone: Within the sample, other DNA sequences also encode this same CDR3. The CDR3 coding sequence is TGCGCCAGCAGCTTGGTGGCAGGGGCGCGAACCGGGGAGCTGTTTTTT. Translation gives CASSLVAGARTGELFF. The chain uses TRBV5-1 and TRBJ2-2, with D possibly being TRBD1 (6 bases). Trimming stripped 0 bases from V and 5 bases from J, with 14 bases between. The germline gives CDR1 SGHRS, CDR2 YFSETQ. There are 16 residues in the CDR3.

The chain combines TRBV28 with TRBJ2-3, with TRBD2 matching 7 bases. Trimming took 4 bases from V and 1 from J; bases not matched to a gene: 5. CDR3 length: 15 amino acids. Germline V gene data show CDR1 as MDHEN and CDR2 as SYDVKM. In DNA form, the CDR3 reads TGTGCCAGCAGTTCGCTAGCGGATCGCACAGATACGCAGTATTTT. Encoded protein: CASSSLADRTDTQYF.

The chain employs TRBV30 and TRBJ1-2; no clear D. Trimming pared 0 bases from V and 8 bases from J, leaving 16 bases between. The CDR3 totals 14 residues. Per germline, CDR1 GTSNPN and CDR2 SVGIG (reference sequence). In nucleotides, the CDR3 is TGTGCCTGGAGTGTACGGGTCTGGGAGGGAGGCTACACCTTC. This codes for CAWSVRVWEGGYTF.

The chain uses TRBV5-4 and TRBJ2-2; tentatively, D is TRBD2 (6 bases). Trimming took 4 bases from V and 2 from J, leaving 12 bases between them. The length of the CDR3 is 15 residues. The germline V gene has CDR1 SGHNT and CDR2 YYREEE (reference sequence). The CDR3 DNA sequence: TGTGCCAGCAGCCAGGGACTGAGAAACACCGGGGAGCTGTTTTTT. Its protein product is CASSQGLRNTGELFF.

This chain links TRBV9 with TRBJ1-2; 10 nucleotides agree with TRBD1. Germline V lookup: CDR1 SGDLS, CDR2 YYNGEE. The ends lost 0 bases at V and 8 bases at J; junction bases unmatched: 7. The CDR3 extends over 15 amino acids. The CDR3 sequence: CASSVVGDRGEGYTF. The CDR3 DNA is TGTGCCAGCAGCGTAGTAGGGGACAGGGGCGAGGGCTACACCTTC.

The chain joins TRBV28 to TRBJ1-4; D is ambiguous. Trimming cost V 2 bases and J 8 bases, with 9 bases left between them. The CDR3 runs to 13 residues. Germline loops: CDR1 MDHEN, CDR2 SYDVKM. CDR3 DNA sequence: TGTGCCAGCAGTTTAGAGCAAGACGAAAAACTGTTTTTT. Amino acids: CASSLEQDEKLFF.